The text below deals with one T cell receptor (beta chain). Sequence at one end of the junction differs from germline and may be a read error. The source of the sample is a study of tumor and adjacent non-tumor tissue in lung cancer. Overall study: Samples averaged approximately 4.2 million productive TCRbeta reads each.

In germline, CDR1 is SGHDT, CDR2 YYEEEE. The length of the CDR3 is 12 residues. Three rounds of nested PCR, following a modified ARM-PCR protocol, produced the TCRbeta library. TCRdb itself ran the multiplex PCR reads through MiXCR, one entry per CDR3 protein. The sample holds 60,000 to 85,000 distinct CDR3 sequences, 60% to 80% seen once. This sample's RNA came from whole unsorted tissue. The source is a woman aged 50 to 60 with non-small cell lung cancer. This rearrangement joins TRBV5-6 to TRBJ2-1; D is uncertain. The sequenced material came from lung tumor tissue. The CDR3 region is CANSLVSSEQFF. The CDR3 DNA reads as TGTGCCAACAGCTTGGTTAGTAGTGAGCAGTTCTTC.